The 16 T cell receptor beta chains reported below all come from one sample, sequenced in a study of blood T cell repertoires in COVID-19. Only in-frame clones appear in the TCRdb table, and some are missing; sequencing was by immunoSEQ multiplex PCR. The data show under 250,000 clones, 75% to 90% seen once. Sequences were obtained from peripheral blood. Receptor source: a man aged 55 to 70 who had recovered from COVID-19.

V and J are TRBV24-1 and TRBJ2-5, with D tentatively TRBD2 (6 bases). The germline gives CDR1 KGHDR, CDR2 SFDVKD. Trimming cost V 3 bases and J 2 bases, with 15 bases left between them. The CDR3 extends over 16 amino acids. Written as DNA, the CDR3 is TGTGCCACCAGTGATGGGTCTGGGACTCCACAAGAGACCCAGTACTTC. Its protein product is CATSDGSGTPQETQYF.

J is TRBJ2-1 and V is TRBV6-5, with TRBD2 as a possible D gene (6 bases). Germline lookup yields CDR1 MNHEY and CDR2 SVGAGI. This CDR3 is built from 15 residues. Trimming took 5 bases from V and 0 from J, leaving 11 bases between them. The CDR3 sequence: CASSRDFGSYNEQFF. The DNA of the CDR3 is TGTGCCAGCAGTCGGGACTTCGGCTCCTACAATGAGCAGTTCTTC.

J is TRBJ1-4 and V is TRBV6-5; D not certain. The CDR3 spans 16 residues. Trimming took 0 bases from V and 8 from J, leaving 16 bases between them. Per the germline V gene, CDR1 is MNHEY and CDR2 is SVGAGI. The CDR3 spells CASSYSSESWREKLFF. The CDR3 DNA reads as TGTGCCAGCAGTTACTCTAGCGAGTCCTGGAGAGAAAAACTGTTTTTT.

The rearrangement links TRBV5-1 to TRBJ2-6, with TRBD1 matching over 10 bases. The CDR3 is 17 amino acids. Germline V gene lookup returns CDR1 SGHRS and CDR2 YFSETQ. V lost 3 bases to trimming and J lost 2 bases; unmatched junction nucleotides: 5. This chain's CDR3 is CASSSSGQGTGANVLTF. The CDR3 coding sequence is TGCGCCAGCAGCTCTTCGGGACAGGGGACTGGGGCCAACGTCCTGACTTTC.

In nucleotides, the CDR3 is TGTGCCAGCAGCGTAGGCTTCGGGGACAGGGGCTACGAGCAGTACTTC. This codes for CASSVGFGDRGYEQYF. J is TRBJ2-7 and V is TRBV9; 10 nucleotides align to TRBD1. The CDR3 has 16 residues. V lost 0 bases to trimming and J lost 3 bases; unmatched junction nucleotides: 6. The germline V gene encodes CDR1 SGDLS and CDR2 YYNGEE.

The J gene is TRBJ2-1, the V gene TRBV7-3; 13 bases fit TRBD2. With 5 bases clipped from V and 7 bases from J, the junction kept 17 bases outside the gene matches. Germline V gene lookup returns CDR1 SGHTA and CDR2 FQGTGA. This CDR3 has 19 residues. The CDR3 region is CASSRTSGGATGVRNEQFF. CDR3 DNA sequence: TGTGCCAGCAGCCGGACTAGCGGGGGCGCCACGGGGGTACGGAATGAGCAGTTCTTC.

V usage is TRBV5-6 and J usage is TRBJ2-7, with D maybe TRBD1 (6 bases). Germline V gene data show CDR1 as SGHDT and CDR2 as YYEEEE. The ends were cut back, 5 bases at V and 2 bases at J, with 11 bases in the middle. CDR3 length equals 13 residues. The CDR3 reads CASRPGQTYEQYF. The CDR3 nucleotides read TGTGCCAGCAGACCTGGACAGACCTACGAGCAGTACTTC.

This clone has just a few counts. V and J are TRBV5-1 and TRBJ2-2; TRBD1 aligns across 9 bases. Germline loops: CDR1 SGHRS, CDR2 YFSETQ. This CDR3 region has 15 residues. After removal of 4 bases from V and 2 bases from J, the junction contained 3 bases not matched to a gene. CDR3 loop: CASSGDRANTGELFF. CDR3 bases: TGCGCCAGCAGCGGGGACAGGGCTAACACCGGGGAGCTGTTTTTT.

The chain employs TRBV4-1 and TRBJ1-5, with 7 bases fitting TRBD1. The length of the CDR3 is 15 residues. The germline gives CDR1 MGHRA, CDR2 YSYEKL. The V segment lost 2 bases and the J segment 4 bases; nucleotides outside the gene matches: 5. The CDR3 is CASSQMDRLNQPQHF. The CDR3 nucleotides are TGCGCCAGCAGCCAAATGGACAGGCTAAATCAGCCCCAGCATTTT.

The rearrangement links TRBV5-4 to TRBJ2-3; 10 bases line up with TRBD2. The CDR3 has 15 residues. Losses at the gene ends were 5 bases for V and 0 bases for J; bases not matched to a gene: 3. CDR1 and CDR2 (germline): SGHNT, YYREEE (reference sequence). The CDR3 bases are TGTGCCAGCAGTCCTAGCGGGAGTAGCACAGATACGCAGTATTTT. Translation: CASSPSGSSTDTQYF.

V gene TRBV7-2 combines with J gene TRBJ1-2; weak D call: TRBD1 (6 bases). Trimming stripped 1 base from V and 4 bases from J, with 19 bases between. The CDR3 extends over 17 amino acids. The germline V gene has CDR1 SGHTA and CDR2 FQGNSA. The CDR3 reads CASSLDAGAIYGYGYTF. The CDR3 DNA sequence: TGTGCCAGCAGCTTAGACGCAGGGGCCATTTATGGCTATGGCTACACCTTC. The full variable domain, rest sourced from reference TRBV7-2 and TRBJ1-2, is GAGVSQSPSNKVTEKGKDVELRCDPISGHTALYWYRQSLGQGLEFLIYFQGNSAPDKSGLPSDRFSAERTGGSVSTLTIQRTQQEDSAVYLCASSLDAGAIYGYGYTFGSGTRLTVV.

The V call is TRBV5-1, the J call TRBJ2-1, with 10 bases fitting TRBD1. Germline values: CDR1 SGHRS, CDR2 YFSETQ. The ends lost 0 bases at V and 5 bases at J; junction bases unmatched: 5. The CDR3 loop spans 16 amino acids. CDR3 loop: CASSLGGTGDHNEQFF. The CDR3 DNA sequence: TGCGCCAGCAGCTTGGGGGGGACAGGGGACCACAATGAGCAGTTCTTC.

The chain couples TRBV28 to TRBJ1-2, with 7 positions matching TRBD1. This CDR3 comprises 13 residues. Losses at the gene ends were 4 bases for V and 4 bases for J; bases not matched to a gene: 3. In germline, CDR1 is MDHEN, CDR2 SYDVKM. CDR3 loop: CASSWGTAYGYTF. The CDR3 nucleotides read TGTGCCAGCAGTTGGGGGACAGCCTATGGCTACACCTTC.

The chain joins TRBV5-1 to TRBJ2-7; D might be TRBD1 (5 bases). Per germline, CDR1 SGHRS and CDR2 YFSETQ. V dropped 2 bases and J dropped 5 bases, with 14 bases sitting between them. The CDR3 contains 14 residues. The CDR3 here is CASSFSRAPDEQYF. CDR3 coding DNA: TGCGCCAGCAGCTTCTCCAGGGCCCCCGACGAGCAGTACTTC.

This chain links TRBV2 with TRBJ2-2, with D possibly matching TRBD1 (5 bases). The CDR3 spans 14 residues. The V gene's germline CDR1 is SNHLY and CDR2 FYNNEI. Trimming took 2 bases from V and 1 from J, leaving 5 bases between them. The CDR3 DNA sequence: TGTGCCAGCAGTGAACAGGGGAACACCGGGGAGCTGTTTTTT. This translates into CASSEQGNTGELFF.

V usage is TRBV29-1 and J usage is TRBJ2-7, with TRBD1 matching 7 bases. Trimming removed 7 bases from V and 0 bases from J; junction bases left unmatched: 9. Germline V gene lookup returns CDR1 SQVTM and CDR2 ANQGSEA. This CDR3 has 14 residues. The DNA of the CDR3 is TGCAGCGCTAAGACAGGGCCGAGCTCCTACGAGCAGTACTTC. Protein product: CSAKTGPSSYEQYF.